This T cell receptor (beta chain) stems from a study of cytomegalovirus exposure and HLA in healthy donors. Study-wide points: No immune exposure information besides CMV serostatus was available. Later analysis revealed greater clonal expansion in HLA-associated TCR beta chains than in equally common others. An ancestry cluster, one associated with Asian ancestry, reportedly showed fewer N-insertions than the roughly 670-donor mean in a later analysis. Prior analysis indicated that the majority of TCR beta V segments exhibited productivity approximately 87% or approximately 30% of the time.

Points on this clone: What it binds is unknown.

Germline V CDR1 and CDR2: SGHAT, FQDESV (reference sequence). The CDR3 extends over 14 amino acids. Unmatched junction bases numbered 11, after V lost 4 bases and J lost 10 bases. PCR involved 60 Vbeta and 13 Jbeta primers. Sequencing used immunoSEQ multiplex PCR; TCRdb keeps in-frame clones, though not all of them. This sample has about 240,000 clones, with over 80% found just once. Sequencing was done on a sample of PBMCs. This chain uses TRBV11-1 with TRBJ1-1, with 8 bases identical to TRBD1. The sequence derives from a middle-aged woman in good health and CMV-seropositive. This CDR3 is CASSSDRARPRAFF. The CDR3 DNA follows: TGTGCCAGCAGCTCGGACAGGGCCCGCCCACGAGCTTTCTTT. Together with reference TRBV11-1 and TRBJ1-1, the CDR3 gives the full variable domain: EAEVAQSPRYKITEKSQAVAFWCDPISGHATLYWYRQILGQGPELLVQFQDESVVDDSQLPKDRFSAERLKGVDSTLKIQPAELGDSAMYLCASSSDRARPRAFFGQGTRLTVV.